A single sample gave rise to the 10 T cell receptor beta chains below, sequenced in a study of OX40 agonist ivuxolimab in advanced cancers. Only in-frame clones appear in the TCRdb table, and some are missing; sequencing was by immunoSEQ multiplex PCR. The table records tens of thousands of clones, approximately 92% of them present only once. Specimen: CD4+ or CD8+ T cells sorted from blood, collected in a trial of the OX40 agonist ivuxolimab. The receptors here all came from an adult with an advanced solid tumor such as melanoma, head and neck, liver or kidney cancer.

The gene calls are TRBV15 and TRBJ2-7; possible D gene TRBD2, 6 bases. The V gene lost 4 bases and the J gene lost 6 bases, with 10 bases spanning the gap. The CDR3 is 12 residues long. Germline V gene sequence: CDR1 LNHNV, CDR2 YYDKDF (reference sequence). The CDR3 reads CATSTRGSEQYF. The CDR3 DNA reads as TGTGCCACCAGCACGCGGGGTTCCGAGCAGTACTTC.

V gene TRBV19 combines with J gene TRBJ2-5, with D possibly TRBD2 on 6 matching bases. CDR1 and CDR2 from the germline V gene are LNHDA and SQIVND (reference sequence). The CDR3 extends over 15 amino acids. V lost 5 bases to trimming and J lost 4 bases, with 17 bases between them. The CDR3 sequence: CASSPSEGSGETQYF. For the CDR3, the DNA is TGTGCCAGTAGTCCCTCGGAGGGGTCGGGAGAGACCCAGTACTTC. The full variable domain, its missing parts supplied by reference TRBV19 and TRBJ2-5, is DGGITQSPKYLFRKEGQNVTLSCEQNLNHDAMYWYRQDPGQGLRLIYYSQIVNDFQKGDIAEGYSVSREKKESFPLTVTSAQKNPTAFYLCASSPSEGSGETQYFGPGTRLLVL.

This clone is a singleton in its sample. The chain joins TRBV6-5 to TRBJ2-5; D ambiguous. The ends were cut back, 2 bases at V and 5 bases at J, with 12 bases in the middle. This CDR3 contains 14 residues. Germline CDR1 reads MNHEY; CDR2 reads SVGAGI. The CDR3 bases are TGTGCCAGCAGTTACGTTTATCCCCCGGAGACCCAGTACTTC. Amino acids: CASSYVYPPETQYF.

This clone was detected once. J is TRBJ2-3 and V is TRBV4-2; D possibly uses TRBD1 or TRBD2 (6 bases each). Germline CDR1 is LGHNA and CDR2 is YNFKEQ. This CDR3 has 15 amino acids. V was trimmed by 8 bases and J by 7 bases, leaving 22 bases between them. CDR3 sequence: CASHETWGAMNTQYF. CDR3 bases: TGTGCCAGCCATGAAACCTGGGGGGCCATGAATACGCAGTATTTT.

The chain recombines TRBV7-8 with TRBJ1-4, with TRBD1 as a possible D gene (6 bases). Germline assignment: CDR1 SGHVS and CDR2 FQNEAQ. Trimming removed 1 base from V and 8 bases from J, with 11 bases in between. This CDR3 region has 14 residues. The CDR3 nucleotides read TGTGCCAGCAGCTTAGTGAGAAGGGGGGAAAAACTGTTTTTT. It translates to CASSLVRRGEKLFF.

V and J are TRBV14 and TRBJ1-3; D not certain. The CDR3 runs to 13 residues. Trimming stripped 1 base from V and 9 bases from J, with 10 bases between. CDR1 and CDR2 (germline): SGHDN, FVKESK. The CDR3, as DNA: TGTGCCAGCAGCCAAGTGGCTGGGGTCACCATATATTTT. Translating it yields CASSQVAGVTIYF.

The rearrangement uses TRBV7-9 and TRBJ2-7; 12 positions match TRBD2. V lost 5 bases to trimming and J lost 4 bases; unmatched junction nucleotides: 15. CDR3 length equals 18 residues. Per germline, CDR1 SEHNR and CDR2 FQNEAQ (reference sequence). For the CDR3, the DNA is TGTGCCAGCAGCCCAGAAACCCGACTAGCGGGGGATCGATACGAGCAGTACTTC. It specifies CASSPETRLAGDRYEQYF. Combining the CDR3 with reference TRBV7-9 and TRBJ2-7 gives the whole variable domain DTGVSQNPRHKITKRGQNVTFRCDPISEHNRLYWYRQTLGQGPEFLTYFQNEAQLEKSRLLSDRFSAERPKGSFSTLEIQRTEQGDSAMYLCASSPETRLAGDRYEQYFGPGTRLTVT.

This chain connects TRBV14 to TRBJ1-1; 8 positions match TRBD1. Germline CDR1 and CDR2: SGHDN and FVKESK. Germline trimming cut 0 bases from V and 4 bases from J; bases unmatched to any gene: 4. This CDR3 has 15 amino acids. The CDR3 here is CASSQEAGGSTEAFF. The DNA for the CDR3 is TGTGCCAGCAGCCAAGAGGCAGGGGGCTCCACTGAAGCTTTCTTT.

The genes are TRBV18 and TRBJ1-1; the match to TRBD1 covers 9 bases. The V segment lost 5 bases and the J segment 1 base; nucleotides outside the gene matches: 2. The CDR3 covers 14 residues. Germline values: CDR1 KGHSH, CDR2 LQKENI. CDR3 residues: CASSTTGGNTEAFF. The CDR3 nucleotides read TGTGCCAGCTCAACGACAGGGGGGAACACTGAAGCTTTCTTT.

Here the CDR3 DNA reads TGTGCCAGCAGCGCCGCGGGACAGGGGGAATACGAGCAGTACTTC. Protein sequence: CASSAAGQGEYEQYF. V usage is TRBV9 and J usage is TRBJ2-7; 11 bases are shared with TRBD1. The germline CDR1 and CDR2 sequences are SGDLS and YYNGEE. The CDR3 length is 15 residues. The V segment lost 3 bases and the J segment 4 bases; nucleotides outside the gene matches: 6.